The entry that follows covers one T cell receptor (beta chain) sequence. Its specific antigen is unknown. No much larger clonotype is one base removed from it; base qualities were not supplied. These data come from a study of T cells in localized non-small cell lung cancer (dated by TCRdb to about 2020). For context, the study as a whole: Comparing tumors with uninvolved tumor-adjacent lungs, the study looked at the T cell repertoires of 200 to 250 patients with early-stage NSCLC. The cohort comprised 236 treatment-naïve NSCLC patients with resected, localized lung tumors. Of the NSCLC patients, about 130 were male and approximately 110 were female, and the mean age was roughly 61 years. General findings and caveats noted by the study authors: Because of the exploratory design, TCR variables were selected using unadjusted p-values without false-discovery rate correction. Uninvolved tumor-adjacent lung showed the highest T cell clonality, higher than tumor, which suggests more focused antigenic responses in the uninvolved tumor-adjacent lung. Of the top 100 tumor clones, a median of roughly 56 were detected in paired uninvolved adjacent lung; approximately 30 were also among that lung's top 100. Longer overall survival was associated with higher blood T cell density, whereas shorter survival was associated with higher adjacent-lung clonality. Because multi-region tumor sequencing was not performed, intratumor heterogeneity could not be ruled out.

Trimming at the junction amounts to 6 bases on V and 0 bases on J, and the germline ends lie 15 bases apart. The CDR3 covers 15 residues, taking in both the cysteine and the phenylalanine. Of all the DNA, just the CDR3 is kept, 45 bases in frame from base 1. CDR1 is given as WSHSY and CDR2 as SAAADI, both from the germline V gene. At diagnosis, peripheral blood, uninvolved tumor-adjacent lung and tumor were collected and were preserved as a mix of fresh-frozen and FFPE material. For TCR repertoire profiling, blood samples were analyzed in the form of peripheral blood mononuclear cells. TCR beta CDR3 regions were sequenced from DNA using the immunoSEQ Assay. The published analysis was carried out like this. T cell density was computed as TCR beta template counts normalized to usable DNA estimated by amplifying housekeeping genes. The preseqR package was used to estimate richness by extrapolating to 400,000 templates for PBMC samples and to 120,000 templates for tissue samples. Clonality was calculated as one minus Pielou's evenness. Tissue-enriched TCRs were identified by differential abundance testing using productive amino-acid clonotypes, minimum total count 5 and alpha 0.1. The Jaccard Index and the Morisita Overlap Index were used to measure how much the repertoires overlapped between compartments. TCR beta CDR3s were clustered by GLIPH together with public tetramer-defined viral CDR3s, and at least three viral sequences plus V-gene enrichment were required for viral motifs. TCRdb's version of the immuneACCESS table is confined to in-frame rearrangements and falls short of the full clone set. An unresolved V gene accounts for under half of the shortfall where checked; the remainder is of unknown origin. V, J and clone size reflect that table, while D and trimming were determined from the DNA. Here the sample has 35,000 to 45,000 clones; approximately 91% occur a single time. The leading ten clones occupy about 2.6% of the sample.

The rearranged chain carries TRBV10-2 and TRBJ2-7, with no D gene named confidently. The origin of this receptor is a female donor aged 60 or older with stage I squamous cell lung carcinoma. The source material was peripheral blood, sampled before any cancer treatment. DNA sequence: TGCGCCAGCAGGGATGGTGAGCGCAACTCCTACGAGCAGTACTTC. Its protein product is CASRDGERNSYEQYF.